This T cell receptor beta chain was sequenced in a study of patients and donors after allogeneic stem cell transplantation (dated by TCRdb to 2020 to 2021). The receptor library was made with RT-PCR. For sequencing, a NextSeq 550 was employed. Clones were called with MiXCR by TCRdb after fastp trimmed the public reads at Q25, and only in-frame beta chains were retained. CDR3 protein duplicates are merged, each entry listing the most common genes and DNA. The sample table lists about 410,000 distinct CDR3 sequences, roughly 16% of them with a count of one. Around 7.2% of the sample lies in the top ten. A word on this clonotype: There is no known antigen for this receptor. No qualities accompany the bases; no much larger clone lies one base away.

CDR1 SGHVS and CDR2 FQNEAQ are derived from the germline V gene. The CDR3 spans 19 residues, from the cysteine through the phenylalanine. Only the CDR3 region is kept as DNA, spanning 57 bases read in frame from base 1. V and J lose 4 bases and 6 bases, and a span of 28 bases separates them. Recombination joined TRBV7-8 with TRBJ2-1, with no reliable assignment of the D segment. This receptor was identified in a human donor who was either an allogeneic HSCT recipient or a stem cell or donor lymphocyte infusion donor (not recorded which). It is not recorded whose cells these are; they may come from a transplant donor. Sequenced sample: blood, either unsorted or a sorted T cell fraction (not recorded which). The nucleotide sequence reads TGTGCCAGCAGCTCCAAGACGACCCCCTGGGTGGCCGCTCCCAATGAGCAGTTCTTC. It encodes CASSSKTTPWVAAPNEQFF.